Listed here are 27 T cell receptor beta chains from one sample, sequenced in a study of blood T cell repertoires in COVID-19. Measured with immunoSEQ multiplex PCR; TCRdb has only the in-frame clones, and not every one. The sample includes about 34,000 clones, roughly 74% seen only once; the top ten take about 14%. The sample consisted of peripheral blood. All receptors come from a man of 80 years or more with active or convalescent COVID-19.

The chain uses TRBV7-2 and TRBJ2-7; 10 bases line up with TRBD2. CDR3 size: 15 residues. V lost 4 bases, J lost 0 bases, and 3 bases stayed unmatched. CDR1 SGHTA and CDR2 FQGNSA come from the germline V gene. CDR3 loop: CASSSSSGSSYEQYF. For the CDR3, the DNA is TGTGCCAGCAGCTCATCTAGCGGGAGCTCCTACGAGCAGTACTTC.

V usage is TRBV5-1 and J usage is TRBJ1-3; TRBD1 might be the D (5 bases). This CDR3 has 16 amino acids. Germline assignment: CDR1 SGHRS and CDR2 YFSETQ. V was cut by 4 bases and J by 1 base, with 15 bases left in between. CDR3 bases: TGCGCCAGCAGCATAGACAGCATCACATCTGGAAACACCATATATTTT. It codes for CASSIDSITSGNTIYF.

In DNA form, the CDR3 reads TGTGCCAGCAGTACCGGGGGGGCTAGCGGGAGTCTATCCTACAATGAGCAGTTCTTC. Translated: CASSTGGASGSLSYNEQFF. The rearrangement links TRBV7-6 to TRBJ2-1, with TRBD2 matching 10 bases. CDR3 size: 19 residues. Per the germline V gene, CDR1 is SGHVS and CDR2 is FNYEAQ. Losses at the gene ends were 6 bases for V and 1 base for J; bases not matched to a gene: 15.

The chain uses TRBV19 and TRBJ2-5; TRBD1 matches at 10 bases. Germline V gene data show CDR1 as LNHDA and CDR2 as SQIVND (reference sequence). The V segment lost 5 bases and the J segment 7 bases; nucleotides outside the gene matches: 13. The CDR3 totals 16 residues. As DNA, the CDR3 is TGTGCCAGTAGTCCGAAGGGGACAGGGGTTTTCGGGACCCAGTACTTC. Translated: CASSPKGTGVFGTQYF.

The genes are TRBV5-5 and TRBJ2-2; tentatively, D is TRBD1 (5 bases). The germline gives CDR1 SGHKS, CDR2 YYEKEE (reference sequence). This CDR3 region has 18 residues. The V and J ends lost 1 base and 1 base respectively, with 17 bases between them. The CDR3 loop is CASSLRGQSAQNTGELFF. The DNA of the CDR3 is TGTGCCAGCAGCTTGAGGGGCCAATCCGCCCAGAACACCGGGGAGCTGTTTTTT.

V gene TRBV4-2 combines with J gene TRBJ2-2; no reliable D call. Trimming took 1 base from V and 3 from J, leaving 9 bases between them. Germline V gene sequence: CDR1 LGHNA, CDR2 YNFKEQ. This CDR3 spans 15 amino acids. CDR3 nucleotides: TGTGCCAGCAGCCAAGGAATCAGTCACACCGGGGAGCTGTTTTTT. Its translation: CASSQGISHTGELFF.

CDR3 DNA: TGTGCCAGCATCCCGGTACCGGGACAAGACTATGGCTACACCTTC. It codes for CASIPVPGQDYGYTF. V usage is TRBV28 and J usage is TRBJ1-2; D perhaps matches TRBD1 (6 bases). Germline V gives CDR1 MDHEN, CDR2 SYDVKM. Trimming removed 7 bases from V and 3 bases from J, with 18 bases in between. The CDR3 has 15 residues.

In DNA form, the CDR3 reads TGTGCCAGCAGCCACGGCAGGGACAATGAGCAGTTCTTC. Amino acid sequence: CASSHGRDNEQFF. This chain links TRBV6-5 with TRBJ2-1, with a weak D call TRBD1 (5 bases). Germline assignment: CDR1 MNHEY and CDR2 SVGAGI. The CDR3 is 13 amino acids. Trimming left V 6 bases short and J 5 bases short, with 11 bases between.

This clone has a handful of counts. The chain has TRBV7-9 and TRBJ2-1; D remains unclear. From germline, CDR1 is SEHNR and CDR2 FQNEAQ (reference sequence). V lost 2 bases to trimming and J lost 6 bases, with 8 bases between them. This CDR3 comprises 13 residues. The CDR3 DNA follows: TGTGCCAGCAGCTTACAAGAGTTCAATGAGCAGTTCTTC. Protein: CASSLQEFNEQFF. Complete variable domain (other parts from reference TRBV7-9 and TRBJ2-1): DTGVSQNPRHKITKRGQNVTFRCDPISEHNRLYWYRQTLGQGPEFLTYFQNEAQLEKSRLLSDRFSAERPKGSFSTLEIQRTEQGDSAMYLCASSLQEFNEQFFGPGTRLTVL.

This clone occurred a few times. The V gene is TRBV27, the J gene TRBJ2-7; 8 positions agree with TRBD1. V gave up 5 bases and J gave up 3 bases; unmatched junction bases: 6. This CDR3 is built from 14 residues. Per germline, CDR1 MNHEY and CDR2 SMNVEV (reference sequence). CDR3 DNA: TGTGCCAGCAGTAGACGGGACAGGTACTACGAGCAGTACTTC. This translates into CASSRRDRYYEQYF.

V usage is TRBV30 and J usage is TRBJ2-1, with D possibly matching TRBD2 (5 bases). Looked up from germline, CDR1 is GTSNPN and CDR2 is SVGIG (reference sequence). The ends were cut back, 0 bases at V and 1 base at J, with 16 bases in the middle. The CDR3 is 17 residues long. CDR3 sequence (DNA): TGTGCCTGGAGTGTCTCTTTGGGCGGGTTTTCCTACAATGAGCAGTTCTTC. It translates to CAWSVSLGGFSYNEQFF.

The chain has TRBV14 and TRBJ1-2; D unclear. Germline CDR1 SGHDN, CDR2 FVKESK. V lost 0 bases to trimming and J lost 1 base, with 12 bases between them. The CDR3 spans 16 residues. The DNA for the CDR3 is TGTGCCAGCAGCCAAGACACGGGTCTACTTAACTATGGCTACACCTTC. Translated, it gives CASSQDTGLLNYGYTF.

The chain has TRBV19 and TRBJ2-7, with D perhaps TRBD1 (6 bases). The V gene lost 5 bases and the J gene lost 3 bases, with 14 bases spanning the gap. CDR1 LNHDA and CDR2 SQIVND come from the germline V gene (reference sequence). The CDR3 spans 14 residues. CDR3 sequence: CASSEQGVSYEQYF. CDR3 nucleotide sequence: TGTGCCAGTAGTGAACAGGGAGTAAGCTACGAGCAGTACTTC.

This rearrangement joins TRBV7-9 to TRBJ1-2, with TRBD1 identical over 9 bases. Germline lookup yields CDR1 SEHNR and CDR2 FQNEAQ (reference sequence). The J segment lost 7 bases and the V segment lost 4 bases, leaving 7 bases of the junction unmatched. The CDR3 is 14 amino acids. The CDR3 spells CASSSSGTGSGYTF. The DNA for the CDR3 is TGTGCCAGCAGCTCCTCCGGGACAGGGAGTGGCTACACCTTC.

The chain links TRBV5-1 to TRBJ2-4; 10 nucleotides line up with TRBD1. Per the germline V gene, CDR1 is SGHRS and CDR2 is YFSETQ. The junction had 8 bases not matched to a gene; V was cut back by 0 bases and J by 2 bases. This CDR3 contains 18 residues. The chain's CDR3 is CASSLDVTGGETKNIQYF. CDR3 nucleotides: TGCGCCAGCAGCTTGGATGTGACAGGGGGCGAAACCAAAAACATTCAGTACTTC.

The chain has TRBV2 and TRBJ1-4; D is possibly TRBD1 (5 bases). Germline CDR1 and CDR2: SNHLY and FYNNEI. The length of the CDR3 is 12 residues. Trimming removed 6 bases at V and 4 bases at J, with 6 bases between. CDR3 sequence (DNA): TGTGCCAGCAGACAGGATAATGAAAAACTGTTTTTT. Amino acid sequence: CASRQDNEKLFF.

The genes are TRBV7-2 and TRBJ1-2; D not resolved. This CDR3 spans 13 amino acids. V was clipped by 0 bases and J by 10 bases, with 12 bases between them. Germline V lookup: CDR1 SGHTA, CDR2 FQGNSA. The CDR3 protein is CASSLAVEVFYTF. The CDR3 coding sequence is TGTGCCAGCAGCTTAGCGGTCGAGGTGTTCTACACCTTC.

The chain is built from TRBV18 and TRBJ1-1, with 7 bases that match TRBD1. Trimming removed 3 bases from V and 4 bases from J; junction bases left unmatched: 11. This CDR3 region has 16 residues. The V gene's germline CDR1 is KGHSH and CDR2 LQKENI. The CDR3 DNA sequence: TGTGCCAGCTCACCTACCATCGACAGGGTAGGCACTGAAGCTTTCTTT. Its translation is CASSPTIDRVGTEAFF. The complete variable domain, with remaining parts taken from reference TRBV18 and TRBJ1-1, reads NAGVMQNPRHLVRRRGQEARLRCSPMKGHSHVYWYRQLPEEGLKFMVYLQKENIIDESGMPKERFSAEFPKEGPSILRIQQVVRGDSAAYFCASSPTIDRVGTEAFFGQGTRLTVV.

This clone was counted once. The chain recombines TRBV6-5 with TRBJ2-7; 11 bases map to TRBD2. Germline CDR1 reads MNHEY; CDR2 reads SVGAGI. This CDR3 spans 15 amino acids. J lost 3 bases, V lost 5 bases, and 6 bases had no gene match. This chain's CDR3 is CASSKTSGTYYEQYF. DNA for the CDR3: TGTGCCAGCAGTAAGACTAGCGGGACCTACTACGAGCAGTACTTC.

The rearrangement uses TRBV9 and TRBJ2-7, with 8 bases matching TRBD1. CDR1 is SGDLS, CDR2 YYNGEE, per germline. The CDR3 totals 16 residues. V lost 0 bases, J lost 3 bases, and 8 bases stayed unmatched. The CDR3 sequence is CASSVGDRLGIYEQYF. Here the CDR3 DNA reads TGTGCCAGCAGCGTAGGGGACAGGCTCGGAATCTACGAGCAGTACTTC.

This clone occurred a few times. V is TRBV28 and J is TRBJ1-4, with unresolved D. Trimming removed 6 bases from V and 3 bases from J, with 8 bases in between. The germline V gene has CDR1 MDHEN and CDR2 SYDVKM. This CDR3 region has 13 residues. CDR3 sequence (DNA): TGTGCCAGCAGCCCTTTTCCTAATGAAAAACTGTTTTTT. Translation: CASSPFPNEKLFF.

V is TRBV4-3 and J is TRBJ2-1; weak D call: TRBD2 (6 bases). Trimming left V 0 bases short and J 6 bases short, with 18 bases between. The germline V gene has CDR1 LGHNA and CDR2 YSLEER. This CDR3 comprises 17 residues. Here the CDR3 reads CASSQDSGAGYSNEQFF. Here the CDR3 DNA reads TGCGCCAGCAGCCAAGATAGTGGCGCGGGGTACTCCAATGAGCAGTTCTTC.

This clone turned up a few times. The J gene is TRBJ2-3, the V gene TRBV10-3; 10 bases are a match to TRBD2. This CDR3 has 14 amino acids. With V trimmed by 6 bases and J by 1 base, 1 base remained unmatched. Per germline, CDR1 ENHRY and CDR2 SYGVKD. CDR3 in amino acids: CAISGTSGTDTQYF. The CDR3 DNA is TGTGCCATCAGCGGGACTAGCGGCACAGATACGCAGTATTTT.

The rearrangement links TRBV15 to TRBJ1-2; 9 bases are shared with TRBD1. The germline CDR1 and CDR2 sequences are LNHNV and YYDKDF (reference sequence). The CDR3 covers 17 residues. Losses at the gene ends were 0 bases for V and 8 bases for J; bases not matched to a gene: 13. CDR3: CATSRDFVRDREDGYTF. The CDR3 nucleotides are TGTGCCACCAGCAGAGATTTTGTTCGGGACAGGGAGGACGGCTACACCTTC.

This chain connects TRBV28 to TRBJ1-6, with a weak D call TRBD1 (6 bases). The germline V and J ends were trimmed by 7 bases and 4 bases, with 8 bases remaining between them. The V gene's germline CDR1 is MDHEN and CDR2 SYDVKM. This CDR3 is built from 13 residues. CDR3 DNA sequence: TGTGCCAGCACAGGGGAATATAATTCACCCCTCCACTTT. Protein product: CASTGEYNSPLHF.

The V call is TRBV15, the J call TRBJ1-6; a weak D match, TRBD1 (5 bases). With 3 bases removed from V and 6 bases from J, the gap between germline ends came to 12 bases. CDR1 is LNHNV and CDR2 is YYDKDF in the germline V gene (reference sequence). CDR3 size: 15 residues. This chain's CDR3 is CATSRGRDGNSPLHF. The CDR3 DNA reads as TGTGCCACCAGCAGGGGGAGGGACGGTAATTCACCCCTCCACTTT.

CDR3 nucleotides: TGCGCCAGCAGCTTGCCTCCAGCCTACGAGCAGTACTTC. This gives the protein CASSLPPAYEQYF. This rearrangement joins TRBV5-1 to TRBJ2-7; D unresolved. This CDR3 comprises 13 residues. Germline CDR1 and CDR2: SGHRS and YFSETQ. Trimming left V 1 base short and J 2 bases short, with 7 bases between.